This T cell receptor (beta chain) derives from a study of CD8+ T cells in alopecia areata. After removal of 5 bases from V and 2 bases from J, the junction contained 13 bases not matched to a gene. Germline CDR1 is SGHRS and CDR2 is YFSETQ. The CDR3 sequence is 16 residues long. RNA, once extracted, was reverse transcribed into cDNA for use as the sequencing template. Here immunoSEQ multiplex PCR was the method, and the copy in TCRdb shows in-frame clones only, minus some. The profile shows fewer than 100,000 clones, around three quarters of them singletons. Treatment: oral pan-JAK inhibitor, 5-10 mg twice daily.

This TCR was sampled from a human donor with alopecia areata. Specimen: CD8+ T cells sorted from blood, collected at approximately week 44, from a patient treated with tofacitinib. The chain has TRBV5-1 and TRBJ2-7, with 7 bases identical to TRBD1. The CDR3: CASRPDTGAITYEQYF. The CDR3, as DNA: TGCGCCAGCAGACCGGATACAGGGGCGATAACCTACGAGCAGTACTTC. The entire variable domain, with the rest obtained from reference TRBV5-1 and TRBJ2-7, is as follows: KAGVTQTPRYLIKTRGQQVTLSCSPISGHRSVSWYQQTPGQGLQFLFEYFSETQRNKGNFPGRFSGRQFSNSRSEMNVSTLELGDSALYLCASRPDTGAITYEQYFGPGTRLTVT.